What follows are 18 T cell receptor beta chains derived from one specimen sequenced in a study of molecular identifiers for immune sequencing clone quantification. TCRdb analysed the PCR reads with MiXCR anew, one entry per CDR3 protein. Here the sample spans around 480,000 distinct CDR3 sequences, 25% being singletons. The sequenced material came from naive CD8+ T cells from blood, with Jurkat cell RNA spiked in. As for subset: FACS-sorted CD8+CD4-CCR7+CD45RA+ naive T cells. The receptors come from a human donor in good health. Some libraries in this study had Jurkat cell RNA spiked in.

This clonotype was seen a handful of times. The chain carries TRBV5-1 and TRBJ1-4; D is possibly TRBD1 (6 bases). Trimming shortened V by 4 bases and J by 4 bases, and 11 bases separated the two germline ends. The CDR3 covers 14 residues. CDR1 is SGHRS and CDR2 is YFSETQ in the germline V gene. The DNA of the CDR3 is TGCGCCAGCAGCCCGGACAGCTTTAATGAAAAACTGTTTTTT. Protein: CASSPDSFNEKLFF.

The sample holds many counts of this clonotype. The CDR3 coding sequence is TGCGCCAGCAGCTCAAGTTGGGGTGAAGGGGAAAAACTGTTTTTT. As protein: CASSSSWGEGEKLFF. The chain links TRBV4-1 to TRBJ1-4; D is ambiguous. Germline CDR1 and CDR2: MGHRA and YSYEKL. The CDR3 consists of 15 residues. V was trimmed by 5 bases and J by 8 bases, leaving 18 bases between them.

The chain combines TRBV19 with TRBJ1-2; the D is unclear. The V gene's germline CDR1 is LNHDA and CDR2 SQIVND (reference sequence). Trimming cost V 6 bases and J 3 bases, with 14 bases left between them. The CDR3 has 14 residues. In nucleotides, the CDR3 is TGTGCCAGTAGCCCATTATTAGTGGACTATGGCTACACCTTC. Translation gives CASSPLLVDYGYTF.

This chain links TRBV30 with TRBJ1-6; D gene uncertain. Germline V gene lookup returns CDR1 GTSNPN and CDR2 SVGIG (reference sequence). Trimming took off 1 base at V and 12 bases at J, with 7 bases between the two ends. CDR3 length: 11 residues. The CDR3: CAWSEMGPLHF. For the CDR3, the DNA is TGTGCCTGGAGTGAAATGGGACCCCTCCACTTT.

This chain uses TRBV19 with TRBJ2-7, with 9 bases aligning to TRBD1. Looked up from germline, CDR1 is LNHDA and CDR2 is SQIVND (reference sequence). Unmatched junction bases numbered 3, after V lost 5 bases and J lost 1 base. The CDR3 totals 14 residues. In nucleotides, the CDR3 is TGTGCCAGTAGTGAGACAGGGGGGTCCTACGAGCAGTACTTC. This gives the protein CASSETGGSYEQYF.

This chain connects TRBV20-1 to TRBJ2-7, with D perhaps assigned TRBD1 or TRBD2 (5 bases each). This CDR3 region has 14 residues. Trimming stripped 6 bases from V and 1 base from J, with 16 bases between. Per the germline V gene, CDR1 is DFQATT and CDR2 is SNEGSKA (reference sequence). CDR3 nucleotides: TGCAGTGCGTCCGGGGCAGAATTTTCCTACGAGCAGTACTTC. Translated: CSASGAEFSYEQYF.

This clonotype came up a few times. The chain employs TRBV28 and TRBJ2-7; D is possibly TRBD1 or TRBD2 (6 bases each). This CDR3 comprises 15 residues. Trimming cost V 5 bases and J 1 base, with 15 bases left between them. Germline CDR1 and CDR2: MDHEN and SYDVKM. The CDR3 DNA sequence: TGTGCCAGCAGTGCCCTTGGGGGGCTGTCCTACGAGCAGTACTTC. Protein sequence: CASSALGGLSYEQYF.

This clonotype was recorded a few times. The rearrangement joins TRBV5-6 to TRBJ2-1; 8 positions agree with TRBD1. Germline CDR1 and CDR2: SGHDT and YYEEEE. The CDR3 runs 15 residues. With V trimmed by 2 bases and J by 4 bases, 5 bases remained unmatched. CDR3 sequence: CASSFGTGEYNEQFF. CDR3 nucleotides: TGTGCCAGCAGCTTTGGGACAGGCGAATACAATGAGCAGTTCTTC. The entire variable domain, with the rest obtained from reference TRBV5-6 and TRBJ2-1, is as follows: DAGVTQSPTHLIKTRGQQVTLRCSPKSGHDTVSWYQQALGQGPQFIFQYYEEEERQRGNFPDRFSGHQFPNYSSELNVNALLLGDSALYLCASSFGTGEYNEQFFGPGTRLTVL.

This clonotype was recorded many times. The rearrangement joins TRBV29-1 to TRBJ2-5, with a possible D match to TRBD1 (5 bases). CDR1 SQVTM and CDR2 ANQGSEA come from the germline V gene. V dropped 0 bases and J dropped 5 bases, with 16 bases sitting between them. This CDR3 is built from 15 residues. CDR3 residues: CSVEDRKHRSETQYF. The CDR3, as DNA: TGCAGCGTTGAAGATCGGAAGCACAGGAGCGAGACCCAGTACTTC.

The chain recombines TRBV5-8 with TRBJ1-1, with TRBD1 identical over 8 bases. Germline CDR1 reads SGHTS; CDR2 reads YDEGEE. The junction had 7 bases not matched to a gene; V was cut back by 0 bases and J by 0 bases. This CDR3 has 17 residues. The CDR3 loop is CASSLVAGGLMNTEAFF. CDR3 bases: TGTGCCAGCAGCTTGGTGGCAGGGGGCCTCATGAACACTGAAGCTTTCTTT.

This clonotype was counted many times. V and J are TRBV24-1 and TRBJ1-5; no clear D. V was cut by 7 bases and J by 2 bases, with 8 bases left in between. Germline CDR1 is KGHDR and CDR2 is SFDVKD. CDR3 length equals 13 residues. Here the CDR3 DNA reads TGTGCCACCAGCGACGGACGCAATCAGCCCCAGCATTTT. It yields the protein CATSDGRNQPQHF.

This clonotype was counted ten times or more. J is TRBJ2-5 and V is TRBV9; tentative D call: TRBD2 (5 bases). This CDR3 has 15 amino acids. Germline V gene sequence: CDR1 SGDLS, CDR2 YYNGEE. The V gene lost 0 bases and the J gene lost 1 base, with 10 bases spanning the gap. The CDR3 loop reads CASSVAGRGQETQYF. For the CDR3, the DNA is TGTGCCAGCAGCGTAGCGGGGAGAGGCCAAGAGACCCAGTACTTC.

This clonotype has a handful of counts. J is TRBJ1-3 and V is TRBV7-9; tentatively, D is TRBD1 (5 bases). This CDR3 has 16 amino acids. The V end lost 1 base, the J end lost 4 bases, and 14 bases lay between the germline ends. CDR1 is SEHNR and CDR2 is FQNEAQ in the germline V gene (reference sequence). The DNA for the CDR3 is TGTGCCAGCAGCTTAGGATCACTGGGACGGGGAAACACCATATATTTT. The encoded protein is CASSLGSLGRGNTIYF.

This clonotype was picked up many times. V and J are TRBV29-1 and TRBJ2-2; weak D call: TRBD1 (5 bases). Germline values: CDR1 SQVTM, CDR2 ANQGSEA. Trimming pared 4 bases from V and 0 bases from J, leaving 6 bases between. The CDR3 sequence is 13 residues long. For the CDR3, the DNA is TGCAGCGTTGTCAGGGCGAACACCGGGGAGCTGTTTTTT. Translation: CSVVRANTGELFF.

On this clonotype itself: With a much larger clone just one base away, this may be a read error. The V and J genes are TRBV6-2 or TRBV6-3 and TRBJ2-3; D may be TRBD1 or TRBD2 (6 bases each). The germline CDR1 and CDR2 sequences are MNHEY and SVGEGT. The CDR3 is made up of 13 amino acids. CDR3 amino acids: CAGSSRGLLTQYF. The DNA of the CDR3 is TGTGCCGGCAGTTCCAGGGGACTTCTTACGCAGTATTTT.

This clonotype was seen only a few times. Germline is not matched at one junction end, which may reflect a read error. The chain uses TRBV30 and TRBJ2-1; either TRBD1 or TRBD2 may supply D (5 bases each). The CDR3 length is 15 residues. CDR1 is GTSNPN and CDR2 is SVGIG in the germline V gene (reference sequence). CDR3 in amino acids: CAWTPWDGEIGWVSF. The CDR3 DNA reads TGTGCCTGGACACCCTGGGACGGAGAAATTGGTTGGGTGTCCTTC.

This clonotype was counted many times. This chain links TRBV5-1 with TRBJ1-6; 11 bases are a match to TRBD1. Germline loops: CDR1 SGHRS, CDR2 YFSETQ. V shed 2 bases and J 1 base; nucleotides not matched to a gene: 5. There are 18 residues in the CDR3. CDR3 nucleotide sequence: TGCGCCAGCAGCTTAACGGGACAGGGGGAGTCCTATAATTCACCCCTCCACTTT. Protein product: CASSLTGQGESYNSPLHF.

The gene calls are TRBV6-1 and TRBJ2-1; TRBD1 aligns across 8 bases. V was clipped by 3 bases and J by 8 bases; unmatched bases: 12. The V gene's germline CDR1 is MNHNS and CDR2 SASEGT. This CDR3 is built from 16 residues. The CDR3 spells CASSDPPRTGLDEQFF. In DNA form, the CDR3 reads TGTGCCAGCAGTGATCCCCCCCGGACAGGGTTGGATGAGCAGTTCTTC.